A selection of T cell receptor beta chains follows, all from one sample in a study of cytomegalovirus exposure and HLA in healthy donors. Sequencing used immunoSEQ multiplex PCR; TCRdb keeps in-frame clones, though not all of them. The repertoire holds approximately 130,000 clones, with over 80% as singletons. Sequenced sample: PBMCs. The receptor set was obtained from a man aged 35 to 55 in good health and CMV-seronegative. CDR3s include the opening cysteine and the closing phenylalanine or tryptophan. The order of the fields is J gene, clone size, V gene, D gene, CDR3 protein, CDR3 DNA. D genes are given only for firm matches. Not all rows give a size; the values are once, few, many and, for expanded clones, a class.

>TRBJ2-1|.|TRBV7-6|.
CASGPGNEQFF
TGTGCCAGCGGGCCTGGCAATGAGCAGTTCTTC
>TRBJ2-7|.|TRBV15|.
CATSRVGGEQYF
TGTGCCACCAGCAGAGTGGGGGGCGAGCAGTACTTC
>TRBJ2-1|.|TRBV28|TRBD2
CASSSPAGERNEQFF
TGTGCCAGCAGTTCTCCAGCGGGAGAAAGAAATGAGCAGTTCTTC
>TRBJ2-3|few|TRBV5-4|TRBD1
CASSPRQGEGTQYF
TGTGCCAGCAGCCCGAGACAGGGGGAAGGTACGCAGTATTTT
>TRBJ1-3|.|TRBV28|.
CASSLRQGGNTIYF
TGTGCCAGCAGTTTACGGCAGGGCGGAAACACCATATATTTT
>TRBJ2-3|.|TRBV7-8|TRBD2
CASSERLAASTDTQYF
TGTGCCAGCAGCGAACGACTAGCGGCTAGCACAGATACGCAGTATTTT
>TRBJ2-1|.|TRBV27|TRBD2
CASSPRTSGYNEQFF
TGTGCCAGCAGTCCCCGGACTAGCGGGTACAATGAGCAGTTCTTC
>TRBJ2-3|.|TRBV6-1|TRBD2
CASRLAGDTDTQYF
TGTGCCAGTCGACTAGCGGGGGACACAGATACGCAGTATTTT
>TRBJ1-6|.|TRBV6-6|TRBD1
CASSGQGVSNSPLHF
TGTGCCAGCAGTGGACAGGGCGTCAGTAATTCACCCCTCCACTTT
>TRBJ1-2|few|TRBV7-2|TRBD1
CASSSRTGINYGYTF
TGTGCCAGCAGCTCTCGGACAGGGATTAACTATGGCTACACCTTC
>TRBJ2-5|.|TRBV15|TRBD1
CATSRGQGGETQYF
TGTGCCACCAGCAGAGGACAGGGGGGAGAGACCCAGTACTTC
>TRBJ2-1|.|TRBV19|.
CASSIAPGSYNEQFF
TGTGCCAGTAGTATAGCCCCGGGCTCCTACAATGAGCAGTTCTTC
>TRBJ2-7|.|TRBV5-1|.
CASSLGDIYEQYF
TGCGCCAGCAGCTTGGGGGACATCTACGAGCAGTACTTC
>TRBJ1-4|.|TRBV19|.
CASSDLNRAGDEKLFF
TGTGCCAGTAGCGACCTAAACAGGGCCGGGGATGAAAAACTGTTTTTT